Shown below are 30 T cell receptor beta chains from a single sample sequenced in a study of T cell changes during pregnancy in multiple sclerosis. Measured with immunoSEQ multiplex PCR; TCRdb has only the in-frame clones, and not every one. The sample records about 38,000 clones, roughly 93% being singletons. The specimen was CD4+ T cells from peripheral blood mononuclear cells, collected in the second trimester of pregnancy. The receptors derive from a female donor with multiple sclerosis, enrolled in a pregnancy study.

This chain uses TRBV12-5 with TRBJ2-1; TRBD2 agrees at 15 bases. The germline V gene encodes CDR1 LGHNT and CDR2 FRNRAP. The V and J ends lost 6 bases and 6 bases, in that order; junction bases with no gene match: 9. This CDR3 has 17 residues. The CDR3, as DNA: TGTGCTAGTGGCACAGGACTAGCGGGAGGGCCGAGCAATGAGCAGTTCTTC. This sequence encodes CASGTGLAGGPSNEQFF.

This chain uses TRBV6-1 with TRBJ2-7, with D possibly being TRBD1 (6 bases). The V end was cut by 2 bases, the J end by 0 bases, with 14 bases between. Germline V gene data show CDR1 as MNHNS and CDR2 as SASEGT. The CDR3 is made up of 16 amino acids. Written as DNA, the CDR3 is TGTGCCAGCAGTGAATGGGGACAAGCGGCCTCCTACGAGCAGTACTTC. Protein product: CASSEWGQAASYEQYF.

The chain has TRBV7-2 and TRBJ2-6; TRBD1 matches 7 bases. Germline-derived CDR1 and CDR2 are SGHTA and FQGNSA. The CDR3 has 19 residues. The junction had 13 bases not matched to a gene; V was cut back by 5 bases and J by 0 bases. The CDR3 region has the DNA TGTGCCAGCAGCCCCCAAACAGGGGCCCGGGCCTCTGGGGCCAACGTCCTGACTTTC. Protein sequence: CASSPQTGARASGANVLTF.

This chain joins TRBV19 and TRBJ1-5; no firm D call. Germline V gives CDR1 LNHDA, CDR2 SQIVND (reference sequence). The ends were cut back, 5 bases at V and 0 bases at J, with 11 bases in the middle. CDR3 length equals 15 residues. The CDR3 DNA is TGTGCCAGTAGTTCGACGGGGAATAGCAATCAGCCCCAGCATTTT. Residues: CASSSTGNSNQPQHF. Combining the CDR3 with reference TRBV19 and TRBJ1-5 gives the whole variable domain DGGITQSPKYLFRKEGQNVTLSCEQNLNHDAMYWYRQDPGQGLRLIYYSQIVNDFQKGDIAEGYSVSREKKESFPLTVTSAQKNPTAFYLCASSSTGNSNQPQHFGDGTRLSIL.

The table lists this clone with a few counts. This sequence joins TRBV6-6 and TRBJ1-5; 10 positions agree with TRBD1. The length of the CDR3 is 16 residues. J was trimmed by 3 bases and V by 4 bases; bases with no gene match: 6. Germline V gives CDR1 MNHNY, CDR2 SVGAGI (reference sequence). The CDR3 region has the DNA TGTGCCAGCAGTTTTGGACAGGGGGACTACAATCAGCCCCAGCATTTT. Protein: CASSFGQGDYNQPQHF.

The chain employs TRBV2 and TRBJ2-3; TRBD1 matches 10 bases. The CDR3 sequence is 14 residues long. Germline CDR1 is SNHLY and CDR2 is FYNNEI. The V segment lost 7 bases and the J segment 4 bases; nucleotides outside the gene matches: 5. CDR3 coding DNA: TGTGCCAGCATCGGACAGGGGGTTTCAGATACGCAGTATTTT. It is translated as CASIGQGVSDTQYF.

Written as DNA, the CDR3 is TGTGCCAGCAGTCAAGACAGTTTTAATGAAAAACTGTTTTTT. This sequence encodes CASSQDSFNEKLFF. The chain carries TRBV6-5 and TRBJ1-4; D may be TRBD1 (5 bases). Trimming removed 5 bases from V and 4 bases from J, with 11 bases in between. The CDR3 is made up of 14 amino acids. Germline V lookup: CDR1 MNHEY, CDR2 SVGAGI.

The V gene is TRBV27, the J gene TRBJ1-2; 10 bases are a match to TRBD1. Trimming cost V 4 bases and J 6 bases; bases outside gene matches: 11. Germline CDR1 and CDR2: MNHEY and SMNVEV (reference sequence). The CDR3 extends over 16 amino acids. The DNA for the CDR3 is TGTGCCAGCAGTTCCACCCGGGACAGGGGCTTTAATGGCTACACCTTC. Encoded protein: CASSSTRDRGFNGYTF.

V and J are TRBV7-2 and TRBJ2-5; 9 bases line up with TRBD2. Per the germline V gene, CDR1 is SGHTA and CDR2 is FQGNSA. The junction had 2 bases not matched to a gene; V was cut back by 0 bases and J by 3 bases. The CDR3 covers 15 residues. The CDR3 spells CASSLAGTSKETQYF. For the CDR3, the DNA is TGTGCCAGCAGCTTAGCCGGGACTAGCAAAGAGACCCAGTACTTC.

The rearrangement uses TRBV11-1 and TRBJ2-7; 7 bases map to TRBD1. V was clipped by 5 bases and J by 1 base; unmatched bases: 8. The CDR3 spans 15 residues. Germline assignment: CDR1 SGHAT and CDR2 FQDESV (reference sequence). The chain's CDR3 is CASSPGQGVSYEQYF. In DNA, the CDR3 is TGTGCCAGCAGCCCCGGGCAGGGGGTATCCTACGAGCAGTACTTC.

The J gene is TRBJ2-5, the V gene TRBV7-2; D unclear. V shed 1 base and J shed 4 bases, with 7 bases lying between them. Germline CDR1 is SGHTA and CDR2 is FQGNSA. The CDR3 runs to 13 residues. CDR3 in amino acids: CASSLGLVETQYF. The CDR3 DNA reads TGTGCCAGCAGCTTAGGGCTAGTAGAGACCCAGTACTTC. Variable domain in full (rest from reference TRBV7-2 and TRBJ2-5): GAGVSQSPSNKVTEKGKDVELRCDPISGHTALYWYRQSLGQGLEFLIYFQGNSAPDKSGLPSDRFSAERTGGSVSTLTIQRTQQEDSAVYLCASSLGLVETQYFGPGTRLLVL.

The chain recombines TRBV11-2 with TRBJ1-5; D may be TRBD1 (6 bases). The CDR3 consists of 19 residues. V lost 0 bases to trimming and J lost 0 bases, with 18 bases between them. Germline values: CDR1 SGHAT, CDR2 FQNNGV. Here the CDR3 DNA reads TGTGCCAGCAGCTTAGAACCAGGGGCGGACCGGTATAGCAATCAGCCCCAGCATTTT. This gives the protein CASSLEPGADRYSNQPQHF.

V is TRBV5-6 and J is TRBJ2-7; D remains ambiguous. The CDR3 loop spans 12 amino acids. The germline V and J ends were trimmed by 4 bases and 3 bases, with 8 bases remaining between them. Germline lookup yields CDR1 SGHDT and CDR2 YYEEEE. The CDR3 sequence is CASSLGYYEQYF. Here the CDR3 DNA reads TGTGCCAGCAGCCTAGGTTACTACGAGCAGTACTTC. The complete variable domain, with remaining parts taken from reference TRBV5-6 and TRBJ2-7, reads DAGVTQSPTHLIKTRGQQVTLRCSPKSGHDTVSWYQQALGQGPQFIFQYYEEEERQRGNFPDRFSGHQFPNYSSELNVNALLLGDSALYLCASSLGYYEQYFGPGTRLTVT.

The V and J genes are TRBV5-1 and TRBJ1-2, with 9 bases aligning to TRBD1. Germline V lookup: CDR1 SGHRS, CDR2 YFSETQ. After removal of 5 bases from V and 6 bases from J, the junction contained 8 bases not matched to a gene. This CDR3 has 14 amino acids. The CDR3 nucleotides are TGCGCCAGCAGGTCCGGGACAGGGACACATGGCTACACCTTC. Its translation: CASRSGTGTHGYTF.

The genes are TRBV6-1 and TRBJ1-5, with D tentatively TRBD1 (6 bases). There are 14 residues in the CDR3. V lost 7 bases and J 6 bases, leaving 16 bases between the germline ends. Germline CDR1 reads MNHNS; CDR2 reads SASEGT. The CDR3 DNA reads TGTGCCAGCATGTTGGGGGGGCAAGGTCAGCCCCAGCATTTT. As protein: CASMLGGQGQPQHF.

The chain combines TRBV5-1 with TRBJ2-2, with no clear D. The V end lost 4 bases, the J end lost 5 bases, and 12 bases lay between the germline ends. CDR1 and CDR2 (germline): SGHRS, YFSETQ. This CDR3 is built from 14 residues. The DNA of the CDR3 is TGCGCCAGCAGCGCCCCCCTCGGGACCGGGGAGCTGTTTTTT. Translated, it gives CASSAPLGTGELFF.

The chain links TRBV11-2 to TRBJ2-7; maybe TRBD2 (7 bases). Germline-derived CDR1 and CDR2 are SGHAT and FQNNGV. Trimming removed 3 bases at V and 5 bases at J, with 20 bases between. CDR3 length: 16 residues. CDR3 DNA: TGTGCCAGCAGCTTCGTAAGGGGGGGAGCCCCGAACGAGCAGTACTTC. Translation gives CASSFVRGGAPNEQYF. The variable domain in full, with the rest retrieved from reference TRBV11-2 and TRBJ2-7, is EAGVAQSPRYKIIEKRQSVAFWCNPISGHATLYWYQQILGQGPKLLIQFQNNGVVDDSQLPKDRFSAERLKGVDSTLKIQPAKLEDSAVYLCASSFVRGGAPNEQYFGPGTRLTVT.

This chain uses TRBV9 with TRBJ2-2; maybe TRBD2 (5 bases). The germline V gene has CDR1 SGDLS and CDR2 YYNGEE. The V end was cut by 0 bases, the J end by 5 bases, with 14 bases between. This CDR3 region has 16 residues. The CDR3 region is CASSVDAGGPTGELFF. Written as DNA, the CDR3 is TGTGCCAGCAGCGTAGATGCAGGCGGGCCAACCGGGGAGCTGTTTTTT.

This chain connects TRBV5-4 to TRBJ2-3; no firm D call. The CDR3 length is 13 residues. CDR1 and CDR2 from the germline V gene are SGHNT and YYREEE (reference sequence). V was cut by 2 bases and J by 1 base, with 5 bases left in between. The CDR3, as DNA: TGTGCCAGCAGCTTACAAGGCACAGATACGCAGTATTTT. Translating gives CASSLQGTDTQYF.

The chain is built from TRBV6-5 and TRBJ1-4; unclear D gene. Looked up from germline, CDR1 is MNHEY and CDR2 is SVGAGI. The V gene lost 6 bases and the J gene lost 3 bases, with 11 bases spanning the gap. The CDR3 is made up of 14 amino acids. This CDR3 is CASRPIRANEKLFF. DNA of the CDR3: TGTGCCAGCAGACCTATCCGGGCTAATGAAAAACTGTTTTTT.

The chain has TRBV5-1 and TRBJ2-1; 10 bases map to TRBD2. V lost 2 bases, J lost 5 bases, and 4 bases stayed unmatched. Germline V CDR1 and CDR2: SGHRS, YFSETQ. The CDR3 is made up of 15 amino acids. The CDR3 coding sequence is TGCGCCAGCAGCTTCCTAGCGGGGGCAGACAATGAGCAGTTCTTC. This translates into CASSFLAGADNEQFF. Complete variable domain (other parts from reference TRBV5-1 and TRBJ2-1): KAGVTQTPRYLIKTRGQQVTLSCSPISGHRSVSWYQQTPGQGLQFLFEYFSETQRNKGNFPGRFSGRQFSNSRSEMNVSTLELGDSALYLCASSFLAGADNEQFFGPGTRLTVL.

The chain employs TRBV4-1 and TRBJ2-7; the D is unclear. This CDR3 spans 15 amino acids. Trimming removed 0 bases from V and 2 bases from J, with 11 bases in between. Germline V gene sequence: CDR1 MGHRA, CDR2 YSYEKL. The CDR3 sequence is CASSQDGGTPYEQYF. As DNA, the CDR3 is TGCGCCAGCAGCCAAGATGGCGGCACACCCTACGAGCAGTACTTC.

As DNA, the CDR3 is TGTGCCAGCACCCAAGGTGGGACAGCCAATGAGCAGTTCTTC. Encoded protein: CASTQGGTANEQFF. V is TRBV2 and J is TRBJ2-1; TRBD1 aligns across 7 bases. The CDR3 is made up of 14 amino acids. V lost 7 bases, J lost 6 bases, and 9 bases stayed unmatched. CDR1 is SNHLY, CDR2 FYNNEI, per germline.

J is TRBJ1-1 and V is TRBV14; possibly TRBD1 for D (5 bases). V lost 4 bases and J lost 10, with 16 bases in between. The CDR3 has 13 residues. Germline CDR1 is SGHDN and CDR2 is FVKESK. The CDR3 protein is CASSRSGGALAFF. Here the CDR3 DNA reads TGTGCCAGCAGCCGCTCAGGAGGGGCGTTAGCTTTCTTT. Drawing the rest from reference TRBV14 and TRBJ1-1, the complete variable domain is EAGVTQFPSHSVIEKGQTVTLRCDPISGHDNLYWYRRVMGKEIKFLLHFVKESKQDESGMPNNRFLAERTGGTYSTLKVQPAELEDSGVYFCASSRSGGALAFFGQGTRLTVV.

V usage is TRBV2 and J usage is TRBJ1-2; a possible D gene is TRBD1 (6 bases). Trimming took off 0 bases at V and 8 bases at J, with 19 bases between the two ends. CDR1 is SNHLY and CDR2 is FYNNEI in the germline V gene. The length of the CDR3 is 16 residues. CDR3 sequence (DNA): TGTGCCAGCAGTGAAGCCGGTGGGGACAACCTTGGAGGCTACACCTTC. Translated: CASSEAGGDNLGGYTF. Full variable domain (missing parts from reference TRBV2 and TRBJ1-2): EPEVTQTPSHQVTQMGQEVILRCVPISNHLYFYWYRQILGQKVEFLVSFYNNEISEKSEIFDDQFSVERPDGSNFTLKIRSTKLEDSAMYFCASSEAGGDNLGGYTFGSGTRLTVV.

The CDR3 loop is CASSKALQVFADTQYF. CDR3 in DNA: TGTGCCAGCAGCAAAGCGCTACAGGTATTTGCAGATACGCAGTATTTT. This chain connects TRBV21-1 to TRBJ2-3; no DNA check was done on the table's D call, TRBD1. TRBV21-1 is labeled a pseudogene. The CDR3 covers 16 residues.

The rearrangement links TRBV5-1 to TRBJ2-4; 9 nucleotides line up with TRBD1. The CDR3 length is 15 residues. Germline lookup yields CDR1 SGHRS and CDR2 YFSETQ. V lost 3 bases, J lost 7 bases, and 8 bases stayed unmatched. The CDR3 DNA reads as TGCGCCAGCAGCTCCGGGACAGGGAATAGGAACATTCAGTACTTC. Its translation is CASSSGTGNRNIQYF.

This clone was observed once. The chain uses TRBV29-1 and TRBJ2-1; TRBD2 aligns across 12 bases. Germline CDR1 and CDR2: SQVTM and ANQGSEA. The V and J ends lost 0 bases and 11 bases, in that order; junction bases with no gene match: 8. CDR3 length: 15 residues. CDR3 residues: CSVEDPTSGRVKQFF. The CDR3 DNA follows: TGCAGCGTTGAAGATCCGACTAGCGGGAGAGTTAAGCAGTTCTTC.

The genes are TRBV4-3 and TRBJ2-3, with D perhaps TRBD2 (6 bases). The germline gives CDR1 LGHNA, CDR2 YSLEER. The V and J ends lost 0 bases and 4 bases respectively, with 11 bases between them. The CDR3 is made up of 15 amino acids. CDR3 DNA: TGCGCCAGCAGCCAAGATAATTGGGGGGCAGATACGCAGTATTTT. This gives the protein CASSQDNWGADTQYF.

V is TRBV7-2 and J is TRBJ1-6; D not certain. V was trimmed by 1 base and J by 6 bases, leaving 10 bases between them. The CDR3 contains 15 residues. Germline V gene data show CDR1 as SGHTA and CDR2 as FQGNSA. The CDR3 DNA is TGTGCCAGCAGCTTAGGACACTCGACTAATTCACCCCTCCACTTT. Residues: CASSLGHSTNSPLHF.